This passage covers 6 T cell receptor beta chains from one sample sequenced in a study of blood T cell repertoires in COVID-19. The table came from immunoSEQ multiplex PCR; TCRdb's copy has only in-frame clones and leaves some out. The sample lists some 270,000 clones, around 89% occurring once. Sequenced input: peripheral blood. These receptors came from a woman aged 55 to 70 with COVID-19, enrolled during active disease.

The V gene is TRBV7-9, the J gene TRBJ1-2, with D uncertain. The germline V and J ends were trimmed by 1 base and 6 bases, with 6 bases remaining between them. Per the germline V gene, CDR1 is SEHNR and CDR2 is FQNEAQ (reference sequence). The CDR3 has 12 amino acids. CDR3 in amino acids: CASSLGQNGYTF. The CDR3 DNA reads TGTGCCAGCAGCTTAGGGCAGAATGGCTACACCTTC.

The chain links TRBV5-5 to TRBJ2-2, with a weak D call TRBD1 (6 bases). This CDR3 spans 15 amino acids. Trimming removed 1 base at V and 6 bases at J, with 13 bases between. Germline assignment: CDR1 SGHKS and CDR2 YYEKEE (reference sequence). The CDR3 loop is CASSLWTEIAGELFF. The CDR3, as DNA: TGTGCCAGCAGCTTGTGGACAGAGATCGCCGGGGAGCTGTTTTTT.

The chain couples TRBV3-1 (or the pseudogene TRBV3-2) to TRBJ2-5; TRBD1 matches 10 bases. CDR3 size: 14 residues. Per germline, CDR1 LGHDT and CDR2 YNNKEL (reference sequence). V dropped 5 bases and J dropped 5; count of bases not matched to a gene: 5. As DNA, the CDR3 is TGTGCCAGCAGCTCTAGGACAGGGGGGGAGACCCAGTACTTC. Amino acids: CASSSRTGGETQYF.

J is TRBJ1-4 and V is TRBV6-6; D is perhaps TRBD1 (5 bases). Trimming removed 5 bases from V and 8 bases from J, with 6 bases in between. The CDR3 is 11 amino acids. Germline V gene sequence: CDR1 MNHNY, CDR2 SVGAGI (reference sequence). CDR3 bases: TGTGCCAGCAGTACAGGAGAAAAACTGTTTTTT. It codes for CASSTGEKLFF.

The rearrangement uses TRBV6-2 or TRBV6-3 and TRBJ1-1; 7 bases are a match to TRBD1. V shed 4 bases, J shed 4 bases, and the junction held 6 bases outside the gene matches. Per germline, CDR1 MNHEY and CDR2 SVGEGT. The CDR3 contains 14 residues. CDR3 region: CASSFSQGSTEAFF. The DNA of the CDR3 is TGTGCCAGCAGTTTCTCACAGGGGTCCACTGAAGCTTTCTTT.

The genes are TRBV30 and TRBJ2-6; possibly TRBD2 for D (5 bases). Germline V lookup: CDR1 GTSNPN, CDR2 SVGIG (reference sequence). CDR3 length: 15 amino acids. The V gene lost 3 bases and the J gene lost 2 bases, with 11 bases spanning the gap. This CDR3 is CAWRPAGAGANVLTF. As DNA, the CDR3 is TGTGCCTGGAGGCCCGCCGGGGCTGGGGCCAACGTCCTGACTTTC.